The 25 T cell receptor beta chains reported below all come from one sample, sequenced in a study of response to subunit inactivated influenza vaccine. TCRdb re-called the RT-PCR reads through MiXCR, storing one row per CDR3 protein. There are 700,000 to 800,000 distinct CDR3 sequences in the sample; around a sixth occur only once, and around 9.9% lies in the top ten. The sequencing used PBMCs from blood, collected 5 to 6 days after vaccination. These TCRs come from a man aged 45 to 65 who received an inactivated influenza vaccine.

This clonotype was seen a few times. The chain joins TRBV20-1 to TRBJ2-3, with D unresolved. The CDR3 has 13 amino acids. Germline V gene sequence: CDR1 DFQATT, CDR2 SNEGSKA (reference sequence). V was trimmed by 3 bases and J by 6 bases, leaving 13 bases between them. The CDR3 loop is CSASLPPMDTQYF. DNA of the CDR3: TGCAGTGCTAGTCTCCCCCCGATGGATACGCAGTATTTT.

The sample holds many counts of this clonotype. The chain employs TRBV6-5 and TRBJ1-2; 7 positions agree with TRBD1. CDR1 is MNHEY, CDR2 SVGAGI, per germline. This CDR3 is built from 12 residues. V shed 6 bases and J 6 bases; nucleotides not matched to a gene: 4. CDR3 loop: CASRRDSDGYTF. DNA of the CDR3: TGTGCCAGCAGGCGGGACAGTGATGGCTACACCTTC.

This clonotype showed up just a few times. CDR3 sequence reads: CASTLDRHEAFF. The CDR3 DNA is TGTGCCAGCACCTTAGACAGGCATGAAGCTTTCTTT. The gene calls are TRBV6-1 and TRBJ1-1; weak D call: TRBD1 (6 bases). Germline V CDR1 and CDR2: MNHNS, SASEGT. The CDR3 consists of 12 residues. V gave up 7 bases and J gave up 7 bases, with 13 bases separating them.

This chain connects TRBV5-1 to TRBJ2-7; TRBD2 matches at 9 bases. This CDR3 is built from 16 residues. V was pared by 0 bases and J by 0 bases, with 4 bases of the junction left unmatched. Germline loops: CDR1 SGHRS, CDR2 YFSETQ. The CDR3 spells CASSLGVAGASYEQYF. The DNA of the CDR3 is TGCGCCAGCAGCTTGGGGGTAGCGGGGGCCTCCTACGAGCAGTACTTC.

The gene calls are TRBV18 and TRBJ1-2; TRBD1 matches 9 bases. This CDR3 has 17 amino acids. Germline CDR1 is KGHSH and CDR2 is LQKENI. Unmatched junction bases numbered 5, after V lost 0 bases and J lost 0 bases. The CDR3 nucleotides read TGTGCCAGCTCACCACCGGGACAGGGCTGGACTAACTATGGCTACACCTTC. This encodes CASSPPGQGWTNYGYTF.

The chain is built from TRBV7-9 and TRBJ1-4; the match to TRBD1 covers 9 bases. Looked up from germline, CDR1 is SEHNR and CDR2 is FQNEAQ (reference sequence). This CDR3 has 16 residues. The V segment lost 5 bases and the J segment 7 bases; nucleotides outside the gene matches: 11. CDR3 DNA sequence: TGTGCCAGCAGCCTAACCTCGGGACAGGGTAGTGAAAAACTGTTTTTT. This sequence encodes CASSLTSGQGSEKLFF.

This sequence joins TRBV7-2 and TRBJ2-3, with a tentative D call TRBD2 (7 bases). Germline V lookup: CDR1 SGHTA, CDR2 FQGNSA. CDR3 size: 16 residues. The V end lost 5 bases, the J end lost 4 bases, and 19 bases lay between the germline ends. Here the CDR3 reads CASSPREGGASDTQYF. The CDR3 DNA reads TGTGCCAGCAGCCCGAGAGAGGGGGGGGCCTCAGATACGCAGTATTTT.

V usage is TRBV28 and J usage is TRBJ2-2; weak D call: TRBD1 (6 bases). The CDR3 is made up of 14 amino acids. Germline loops: CDR1 MDHEN, CDR2 SYDVKM. Deletions cut 7 bases from V and 2 bases from J, with 11 bases between. The CDR3 nucleotides are TGTGCCAGCACCAGGACAGTTAACACCGGGGAGCTGTTTTTT. Amino acid sequence: CASTRTVNTGELFF.

This clonotype was recorded many times. V and J are TRBV29-1 and TRBJ1-3; D not resolved. Per germline, CDR1 SQVTM and CDR2 ANQGSEA. V dropped 6 bases and J dropped 1 base, with 7 bases sitting between them. The CDR3 covers 12 residues. The CDR3 region has the DNA TGCAGCGTAACTGAATCTGGAAACACCATATATTTT. Amino acids: CSVTESGNTIYF.

There are a few counts of this clonotype. The chain employs TRBV7-2 and TRBJ1-1; no definite D call. Trimming removed 0 bases at V and 5 bases at J, with 13 bases between. The CDR3 consists of 15 residues. Germline V lookup: CDR1 SGHTA, CDR2 FQGNSA. CDR3 region: CASSLAVGIRTEAFF. The CDR3 DNA is TGTGCCAGCAGCTTAGCGGTGGGGATTAGGACTGAAGCTTTCTTT. The variable domain in full, with the rest retrieved from reference TRBV7-2 and TRBJ1-1, is GAGVSQSPSNKVTEKGKDVELRCDPISGHTALYWYRQSLGQGLEFLIYFQGNSAPDKSGLPSDRFSAERTGGSVSTLTIQRTQQEDSAVYLCASSLAVGIRTEAFFGQGTRLTVV.

This clonotype has more than one count but fewer than ten. The chain has TRBV9 and TRBJ2-1, with D perhaps given as TRBD1 or TRBD2 (5 bases each). CDR1 SGDLS and CDR2 YYNGEE come from the germline V gene. There are 11 residues in the CDR3. V was pared by 5 bases and J by 12 bases, with 12 bases between. CDR3 nucleotide sequence: TGTGCCAGCAGGGGACCGTCAGGGCAGTTCTTC. This translates into CASRGPSGQFF.

The sample holds a few counts of this clonotype. The CDR3 nucleotides read TGCAGTGCTAGTGAACGGCCAGATACGCAGTATTTT. Amino acid sequence: CSASERPDTQYF. This chain links TRBV20-1 with TRBJ2-3; no clear D. The CDR3 has 12 amino acids. Trimming took off 3 bases at V and 4 bases at J, with 8 bases between the two ends. The germline CDR1 and CDR2 sequences are DFQATT and SNEGSKA (reference sequence).

This clonotype has more than one count but fewer than ten. The chain links TRBV24-1 to TRBJ2-1, with 8 bases aligning to TRBD1. This CDR3 spans 17 amino acids. The V and J ends lost 3 bases and 6 bases, in that order; junction bases with no gene match: 12. From germline, CDR1 is KGHDR and CDR2 SFDVKD. The CDR3 sequence is CATSDLPSTGDSNEQFF. The CDR3 DNA is TGTGCCACCAGTGATCTCCCGTCGACAGGGGATAGCAATGAGCAGTTCTTC.

This clonotype was counted only a few times. CDR3 coding DNA: TGTGCCAGCAGCGTACTAGCGGGGGACACCGGGGAGCTGTTTTTT. Its protein is CASSVLAGDTGELFF. This sequence joins TRBV9 and TRBJ2-2; 10 bases fit TRBD2. The germline CDR1 and CDR2 sequences are SGDLS and YYNGEE. V gave up 1 base and J gave up 3 bases; unmatched junction bases: 0. This CDR3 comprises 15 residues. Looking up the rest from reference TRBV9 and TRBJ2-2 gives the full variable domain: DSGVTQTPKHLITATGQRVTLRCSPRSGDLSVYWYQQSLDQGLQFLIQYYNGEERAKGNILERFSAQQFPDLHSELNLSSLELGDSALYFCASSVLAGDTGELFFGEGSRLTVL.

The chain couples TRBV7-9 to TRBJ2-1; 9 positions agree with TRBD1. The CDR3 consists of 15 residues. Germline CDR1 is SEHNR and CDR2 is FQNEAQ (reference sequence). V was clipped by 10 bases and J by 4 bases; unmatched bases: 11. The CDR3 loop is CATPSRTGAYNEQFF. CDR3 sequence (DNA): TGTGCCACCCCGAGCCGGACAGGGGCTTACAATGAGCAGTTCTTC.

This clonotype was recorded a few times. The CDR3 is CASSKGRPVYGYTF. For the CDR3, the DNA is TGTGCCAGCAGCAAAGGACGGCCAGTCTATGGCTACACCTTC. V is TRBV6-1 and J is TRBJ1-2; D gene ambiguous. The CDR3 has 14 amino acids. V lost 6 bases to trimming and J lost 4 bases, with 15 bases between them. Per the germline V gene, CDR1 is MNHNS and CDR2 is SASEGT.

This clonotype appeared a few times. The chain carries TRBV4-2 and TRBJ2-3, with 8 bases fitting TRBD2. Germline V gives CDR1 LGHNA, CDR2 YNFKEQ. Unmatched junction bases numbered 11, after V lost 5 bases and J lost 4 bases. The CDR3 runs to 16 residues. CDR3 residues: CASSAGLARGADTQYF. The DNA of the CDR3 is TGTGCCAGCAGCGCAGGACTAGCCCGAGGGGCAGATACGCAGTATTTT.

This chain's CDR3 is CSARPGGAETEQYF. CDR3 in DNA: TGCAGTGCTAGACCAGGGGGCGCAGAGACCGAGCAGTACTTC. This sequence joins TRBV20-1 and TRBJ2-7, with TRBD1 matching 8 bases. V gave up 2 bases and J gave up 6 bases; unmatched junction bases: 9. The CDR3 covers 14 residues. In germline, CDR1 is DFQATT, CDR2 SNEGSKA (reference sequence).

This clonotype has a handful of counts. The DNA for the CDR3 is TGTGCCTGGAGTGTCCTGCTCTCCGCCAATGAGCAGTTCTTC. This translates into CAWSVLLSANEQFF. This sequence joins TRBV30 and TRBJ2-1; D is unresolved. V shed 0 bases and J shed 6 bases, with 12 bases lying between them. Germline assignment: CDR1 GTSNPN and CDR2 SVGIG (reference sequence). CDR3 size: 14 residues.

This clonotype was seen a handful of times. V and J are TRBV29-1 and TRBJ2-7; no firm D call. CDR1 SQVTM and CDR2 ANQGSEA come from the germline V gene. V was shortened by 1 base and J by 0 bases, with 7 bases between the two germline ends. CDR3 length: 13 residues. The CDR3 DNA reads as TGCAGCGTTGAAGTTCCGGGCTCCTACGAGCAGTACTTC. Translating it yields CSVEVPGSYEQYF.

This clonotype was recorded many times. The CDR3 loop reads CASSQDIRPYEQYF. CDR3 bases: TGCGCCAGCAGCCAAGACATCAGACCCTACGAGCAGTACTTC. This rearrangement joins TRBV4-3 to TRBJ2-7; D remains ambiguous. Trimming pared 0 bases from V and 2 bases from J, leaving 8 bases between. Germline CDR1 LGHNA, CDR2 YSLEER. This CDR3 comprises 14 residues.

The chain has TRBV10-3 and TRBJ2-7; TRBD1 matches 9 bases. J was trimmed by 5 bases and V by 6 bases; bases with no gene match: 5. The CDR3 extends over 13 amino acids. CDR1 is ENHRY and CDR2 is SYGVKD in the germline V gene. CDR3 DNA: TGTGCCATCAGAGCCGGGACAGGGCACGAGCAGTACTTC. This gives the protein CAIRAGTGHEQYF.

This clonotype has just a few counts. The chain recombines TRBV25-1 with TRBJ2-1; D may be TRBD1 or TRBD2 (5 bases each). Germline values: CDR1 MGHDK, CDR2 SYGVNS. The germline V and J ends were trimmed by 6 bases and 5 bases, with 17 bases remaining between them. The CDR3 runs 15 residues. The CDR3 DNA reads TGTGCCAGCAGACAAACCGGGACCATAAACAATGAGCAGTTCTTC. It translates to CASRQTGTINNEQFF.

This clonotype was recorded a few times. The V and J genes are TRBV12-3 or TRBV12-4 and TRBJ2-1; 11 positions agree with TRBD2. CDR3 length equals 15 residues. Trimming took 1 base from V and 8 from J; bases not matched to a gene: 4. The CDR3 is CASSLGGLADDEQFF. The CDR3 DNA reads TGTGCCAGCAGTTTAGGGGGACTAGCGGACGATGAGCAGTTCTTC.

The chain joins TRBV24-1 to TRBJ2-7, with D uncertain. Trimming stripped 3 bases from V and 3 bases from J, with 2 bases between. The CDR3 contains 11 residues. Per the germline V gene, CDR1 is KGHDR and CDR2 is SFDVKD. CDR3 sequence (DNA): TGTGCCACCAGTGATGACTACGAGCAGTACTTC. Translated, it gives CATSDDYEQYF.